The clone carrying this T cell receptor (beta chain) was seen repeatedly, ten times or more. The antigen is unknown. The length of the CDR3 is 14 residues. Germline lookup yields CDR1 SEHNR and CDR2 FQNEAQ (reference sequence). The trim removed 5 bases at V and 6 bases at J, leaving 9 bases unmatched. The data are from a study of T-cell memory formation after mild COVID-19. Study conclusions and caveats: Within pre-infection memory, some responding clones were found, suggesting cross-reactive memory joined. For contracting clones, CD4+ ones sat mainly in CM and EM, CD8+ in EMRA. Second-wave clones reaching peak frequency on day 37 lacked confirmed SARS-CoV-2 specificity.

TCRalpha and TCRbeta libraries used 5'RACE with constant-segment primers and UMIs. TCRdb analysed the 5' RACE reads with MiXCR anew, one entry per CDR3 protein. The sample holds around 250,000 distinct CDR3 sequences, around 10% seen once. The origin of this receptor is a man younger than 35 who had mild COVID-19 (a few samples of this study predate the infection). Cell type and time point are not known. The V and J genes are TRBV7-9 and TRBJ1-2; TRBD1 matches at 7 bases. Material: PBMCs or a T cell subset sorted from them (not recorded which). As DNA, the CDR3 is TGTGCCAGCAGCCCCAACGACAGGGCAGATGGCTACACCTTC. This translates into CASSPNDRADGYTF.